A few counts support the clone carrying this T cell receptor (beta chain). What it recognizes is unknown. The sample belongs to a study of T cell clones after liver transplantation. About the research overall: Patients counted as tolerant after at least one year off all immunosuppression, enzymes not exceeding twice normal. Study results and limitations: Low donor cell numbers restricted donor-reactive repertoire measurement in two subjects. In most of the 8 subjects, circulating graft-donor-reactive CD4 TCRbeta sequences fell significantly after transplant.

V lost 0 bases to trimming and J lost 2 bases; unmatched junction nucleotides: 3. Per germline, CDR1 SGDLS and CDR2 YYNGEE. This CDR3 has 16 amino acids. Here immunoSEQ multiplex PCR was the method, and the copy in TCRdb shows in-frame clones only, minus some. The sample lists roughly 100,000 clones, about 88% occurring once. This chain uses TRBV9 with TRBJ2-5; 11 bases agree with TRBD2. The TCR originated in a human patient who received a liver transplant. The graft donor may account for some of the T cells. Sequencing was performed on CD4+ T cells from blood, taken approximately 43 months after liver transplant. The CDR3 nucleotides read TGTGCCAGCAGCGTAGCTAGCGGGGGGCCTCAAGAGACCCAGTACTTC. Translated: CASSVASGGPQETQYF.